This TCR beta chain stems from a study of regulatory T cells in long-lasting Graves disease. Investigators prepared the TCR beta libraries by applying iRepertoire HTBI primers and Arm-PCR of CDR3 regions. TCRdb re-analysed the multiplex PCR reads in MiXCR, keeping a single row per CDR3 protein. Among over 350,000 distinct CDR3 sequences, around 20% were seen once, and the ten largest hold more than 20%. Whole-study findings and limits: Results may be inaccurate due to the small sample size.

The CDR3 spans 14 residues. Germline V gene data show CDR1 as SEHNR and CDR2 as FQNEAQ (reference sequence). V was pared by 1 base and J by 3 bases, with 10 bases between. The time point here: persistent/refractory GD, antithyroid drugs over 5 years with positive TRAb. With RNA extracted from PBMCs as input, the TCR library was made. The table lists this clonotype with many counts. The antigen is not known. Sequenced material: peripheral blood mononuclear cells (PBMCs), taken when the disease was refractory, from a patient treated with antithyroid drugs. The sequence came from a female donor with Graves disease. This chain connects TRBV7-9 to TRBJ2-7; perhaps TRBD1 as D (6 bases). The CDR3 sequence is CASSLVGQYYEQYF. CDR3 nucleotides: TGTGCCAGCAGCTTAGTAGGACAGTACTACGAGCAGTACTTC.